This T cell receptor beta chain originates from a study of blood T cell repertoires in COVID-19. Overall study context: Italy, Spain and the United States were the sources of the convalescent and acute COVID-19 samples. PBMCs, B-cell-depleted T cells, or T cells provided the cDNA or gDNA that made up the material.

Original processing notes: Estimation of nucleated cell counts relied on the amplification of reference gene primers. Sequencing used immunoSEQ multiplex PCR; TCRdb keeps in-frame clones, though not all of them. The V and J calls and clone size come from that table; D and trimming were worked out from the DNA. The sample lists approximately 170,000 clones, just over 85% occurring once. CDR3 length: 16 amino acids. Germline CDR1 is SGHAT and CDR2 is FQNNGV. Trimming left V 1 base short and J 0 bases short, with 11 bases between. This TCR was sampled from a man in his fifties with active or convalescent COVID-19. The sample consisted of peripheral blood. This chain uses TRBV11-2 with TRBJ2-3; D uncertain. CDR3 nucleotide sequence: TGTGCCAGCAGCTTAGGTCGGTCCCTTAGCACAGATACGCAGTATTTT. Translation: CASSLGRSLSTDTQYF.